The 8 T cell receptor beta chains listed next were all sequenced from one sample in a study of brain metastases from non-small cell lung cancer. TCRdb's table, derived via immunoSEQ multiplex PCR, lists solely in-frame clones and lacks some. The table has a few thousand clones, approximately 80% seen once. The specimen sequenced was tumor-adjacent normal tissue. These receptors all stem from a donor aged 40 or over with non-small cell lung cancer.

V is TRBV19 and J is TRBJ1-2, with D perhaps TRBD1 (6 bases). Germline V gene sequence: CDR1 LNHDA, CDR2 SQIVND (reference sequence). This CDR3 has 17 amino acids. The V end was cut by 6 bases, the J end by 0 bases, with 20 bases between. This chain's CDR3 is CASSLRVGTPTNYGYTF. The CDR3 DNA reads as TGTGCCAGTAGCTTACGTGTGGGGACACCTACTAACTATGGCTACACCTTC.

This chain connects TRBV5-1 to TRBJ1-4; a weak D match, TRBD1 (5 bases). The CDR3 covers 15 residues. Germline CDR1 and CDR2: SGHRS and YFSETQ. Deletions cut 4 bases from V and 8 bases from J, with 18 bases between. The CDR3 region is CASSPSTGGGEKLFF. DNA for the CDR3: TGCGCCAGCAGCCCAAGTACCGGGGGAGGCGAAAAACTGTTTTTT.

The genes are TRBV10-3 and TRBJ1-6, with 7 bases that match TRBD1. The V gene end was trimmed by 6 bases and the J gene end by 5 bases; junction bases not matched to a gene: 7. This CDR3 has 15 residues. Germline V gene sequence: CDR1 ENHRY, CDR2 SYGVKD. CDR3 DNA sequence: TGTGCCATCAGCGAGGGCCAGGGGGATAATTCACCCCTCCACTTT. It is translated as CAISEGQGDNSPLHF.

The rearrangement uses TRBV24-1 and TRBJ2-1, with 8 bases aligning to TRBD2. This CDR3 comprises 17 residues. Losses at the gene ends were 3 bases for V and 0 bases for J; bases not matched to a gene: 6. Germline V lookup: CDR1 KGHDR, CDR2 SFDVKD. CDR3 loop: CATSDPLAGYSYNEQFF. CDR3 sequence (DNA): TGTGCCACCAGTGATCCCTTAGCGGGATACTCCTACAATGAGCAGTTCTTC.

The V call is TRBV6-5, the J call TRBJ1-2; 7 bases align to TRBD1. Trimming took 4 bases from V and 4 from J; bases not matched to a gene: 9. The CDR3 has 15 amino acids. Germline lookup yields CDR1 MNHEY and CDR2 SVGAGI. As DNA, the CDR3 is TGTGCCAGCAGTTCCTCGGGACAGTCGTTCTATGGCTACACCTTC. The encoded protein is CASSSSGQSFYGYTF.

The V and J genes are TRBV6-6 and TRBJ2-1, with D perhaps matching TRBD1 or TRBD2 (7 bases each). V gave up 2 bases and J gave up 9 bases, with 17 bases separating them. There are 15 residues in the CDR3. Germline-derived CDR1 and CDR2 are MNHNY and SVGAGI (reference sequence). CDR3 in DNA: TGTGCCAGCAGTTACACGACTAGCAGGGGGGTTGAGCAGTTCTTC. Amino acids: CASSYTTSRGVEQFF.

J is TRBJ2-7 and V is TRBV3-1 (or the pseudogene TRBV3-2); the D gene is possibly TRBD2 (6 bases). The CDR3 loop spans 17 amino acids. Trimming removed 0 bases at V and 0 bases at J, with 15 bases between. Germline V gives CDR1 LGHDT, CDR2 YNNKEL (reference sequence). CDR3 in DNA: TGTGCCAGCAGCCAAGATTTCGGCGGGGTACGCTCCTACGAGCAGTACTTC. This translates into CASSQDFGGVRSYEQYF.

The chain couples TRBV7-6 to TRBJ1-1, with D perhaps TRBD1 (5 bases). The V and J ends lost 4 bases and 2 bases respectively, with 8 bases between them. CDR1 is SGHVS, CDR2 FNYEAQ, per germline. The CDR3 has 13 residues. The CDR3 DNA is TGTGCCAGCAGCTCCGACAGCAACACTGAAGCTTTCTTT. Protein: CASSSDSNTEAFF. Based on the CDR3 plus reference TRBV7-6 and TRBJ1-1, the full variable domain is GAGVSQSPRYKVTKRGQDVALRCDPISGHVSLYWYRQALGQGPEFLTYFNYEAQQDKSGLPNDRFSAERPEGSISTLTIQRTEQRDSAMYRCASSSDSNTEAFFGQGTRLTVV.